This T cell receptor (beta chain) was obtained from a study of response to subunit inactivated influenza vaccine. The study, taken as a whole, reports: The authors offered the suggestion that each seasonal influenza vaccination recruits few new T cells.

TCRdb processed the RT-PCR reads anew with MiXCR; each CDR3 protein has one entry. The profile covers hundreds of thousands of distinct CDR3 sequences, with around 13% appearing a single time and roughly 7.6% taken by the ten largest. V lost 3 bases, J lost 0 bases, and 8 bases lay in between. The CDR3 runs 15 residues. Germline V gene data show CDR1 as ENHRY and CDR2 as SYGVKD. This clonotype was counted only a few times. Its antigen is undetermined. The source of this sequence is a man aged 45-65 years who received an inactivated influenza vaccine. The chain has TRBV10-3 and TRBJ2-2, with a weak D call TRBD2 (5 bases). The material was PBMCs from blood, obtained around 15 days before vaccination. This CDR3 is CAISDPAANTGELFF. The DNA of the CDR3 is TGTGCCATCAGTGACCCAGCGGCGAACACCGGGGAGCTGTTTTTT.